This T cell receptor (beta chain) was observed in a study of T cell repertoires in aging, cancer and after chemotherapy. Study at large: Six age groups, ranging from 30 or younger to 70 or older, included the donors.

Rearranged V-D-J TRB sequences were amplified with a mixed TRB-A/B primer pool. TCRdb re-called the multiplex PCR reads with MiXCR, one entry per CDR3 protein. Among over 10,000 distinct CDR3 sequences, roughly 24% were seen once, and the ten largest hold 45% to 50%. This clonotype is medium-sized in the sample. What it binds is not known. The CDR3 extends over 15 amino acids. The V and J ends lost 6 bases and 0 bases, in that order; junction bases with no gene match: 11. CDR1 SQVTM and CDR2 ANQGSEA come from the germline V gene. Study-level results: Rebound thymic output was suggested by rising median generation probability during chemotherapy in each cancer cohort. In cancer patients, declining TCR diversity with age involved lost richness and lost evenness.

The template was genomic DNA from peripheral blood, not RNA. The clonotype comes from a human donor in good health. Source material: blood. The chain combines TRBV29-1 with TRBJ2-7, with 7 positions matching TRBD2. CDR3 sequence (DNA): TGCAGCGTCGATGGAGCGGGGCCTTCCTCCTACGAGCAGTACTTC. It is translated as CSVDGAGPSSYEQYF.